This is a list of T cell receptor beta chains from one sample in a study of T cell responses to AZD1222 COVID-19 vaccine. TCRdb's table, derived via immunoSEQ multiplex PCR, lists solely in-frame clones and lacks some. The sample contains 130,000 or so clones, 92% of which appear only once. Sequenced material: peripheral blood, taken on day 0 of AZD1222 vaccination. The source of these receptors is an adult in good health. Each CDR3 is given with its conserved first and last residue. The D gene is left open where the match is weak. Only part of the rows carry a size: once, few, many, or a class if the clone is expanded.

>-|-|TRBV5-4|TRBJ2-7
TGTGCCAGCAGCTTGGGGTTCGGCGAGCAGTACTTC
CASSLGFGEQYF
>-|TRBD2|TRBV7-2|TRBJ2-1
TGTGCCAGCAGCTTCGGGACTAGCGGGACCAATGAGCAGTTCTTC
CASSFGTSGTNEQFF
>-|-|TRBV4-1|TRBJ2-1
TGCGCCAGCAGTCAAGGGGGACTAATGAATGAGCAGTTCTTC
CASSQGGLMNEQFF
>-|TRBD1|TRBV4-1|TRBJ2-7
TGCGCCAGCAGCCAAGGAATTACAGGGGGCCACGAGCAGTACTTC
CASSQGITGGHEQYF
>-|-|TRBV11-2|TRBJ2-3
TGTGCCAGCAGCTCCGACTATTCACCCCTCTCCCGCACAGATACGCAGTATTTT
CASSSDYSPLSRTDTQYF
>-|-|TRBV18|TRBJ1-6
TGTGCCAGCTCACCAGGTTCAGACCCAGATTCACCCCTCCACTTT
CASSPGSDPDSPLHF
>-|-|TRBV12-3/TRBV12-4|TRBJ2-3
TGTGCCAGCACCCGGGGGGATACGCAGTATTTT
CASTRGDTQYF
>-|-|TRBV5-4|TRBJ1-1
TGTGCCAGCAGTCCTCTTGGTAGTTCTAACACTGAAGCTTTCTTT
CASSPLGSSNTEAFF
>few|-|TRBV7-9|TRBJ1-2
TGTGCCAGCAGCTTGACAGGAAATCACTATGGCTACACCTTC
CASSLTGNHYGYTF
>-|-|TRBV9|TRBJ1-5
TGTGCCAGCAGCGTCCGCCCCGACGGCAATCAGCCCCAGCATTTT
CASSVRPDGNQPQHF
>-|-|TRBV5-5|TRBJ1-1
TGTGCCAGCAGCTTGCGAGGGCCGAACACTGAAGCTTTCTTT
CASSLRGPNTEAFF
>-|TRBD1|TRBV18|TRBJ2-1
TGTGCCAGCTCAGGGACAGGGGACAATGAGCAGTTCTTC
CASSGTGDNEQFF
>-|TRBD1|TRBV9|TRBJ1-2
TGTGCCAGCAGCGATCGCGACAGGGAGCGTTTCGTCGGCTACACCTTC
CASSDRDRERFVGYTF
>-|-|TRBV4-1|TRBJ1-4
TGCGCCAGCAGCCAAGGATCTTTAGCAACTAATGAAAAACTGTTTTTT
CASSQGSLATNEKLFF